These 26 T cell receptor beta chains originate from one sample sequenced in a study of blood T cells in healthy people across ages. Together with a sample-barcoded 5' primer, a J-beta primer mix was included in a second PCR lasting roughly 7 to 11 cycles. TCRdb called the 5' RACE reads again in MiXCR, with one record for every CDR3 protein. The sample carries roughly 560,000 distinct CDR3 sequences, around 24% recorded once. These sequences were also reported in another study, on T cells of mothers and their children.

The sequenced sample was blood. These receptor sequences come from a boy younger than 18 in good health.

This clonotype was detected only a few times. The rearrangement joins TRBV28 to TRBJ2-2; possible D gene TRBD1, 6 bases. This CDR3 has 15 amino acids. Germline V gene data show CDR1 as MDHEN and CDR2 as SYDVKM. V lost 7 bases to trimming and J lost 2 bases, with 14 bases between them. The CDR3 DNA reads TGTGCCAGCATCCTAGCAGGGGTTAACACCGGGGAGCTGTTTTTT. Translating gives CASILAGVNTGELFF.

This clonotype was recorded a few times. V is TRBV29-1 and J is TRBJ2-2; 8 bases line up with TRBD2. CDR3 length: 14 residues. From germline, CDR1 is SQVTM and CDR2 ANQGSEA. V shed 4 bases, J shed 1 base, and the junction held 2 bases outside the gene matches. As DNA, the CDR3 is TGCAGCGTTGCCGGGACTAGGAACACCGGGGAGCTGTTTTTT. Its translation: CSVAGTRNTGELFF.

The genes are TRBV7-2 and TRBJ2-5; 7 nucleotides align to TRBD2. The CDR3 loop spans 16 amino acids. In germline, CDR1 is SGHTA, CDR2 FQGNSA. V was clipped by 0 bases and J by 5 bases; unmatched bases: 9. The CDR3 sequence is CASSLASAGVKETQYF. DNA for the CDR3: TGTGCCAGCAGCTTAGCCTCGGCGGGAGTGAAGGAGACCCAGTACTTC.

Here the CDR3 DNA reads TGTGCCTCAAAGCCCTCAGGGGGGGCCTCCACAGATACGCAGTATTTT. Residues: CASKPSGGASTDTQYF. The chain joins TRBV19 to TRBJ2-3, with D possibly being TRBD1 or TRBD2 (7 bases each). The CDR3 has 16 amino acids. The V and J ends lost 11 bases and 2 bases respectively, with 23 bases between them. Per germline, CDR1 LNHDA and CDR2 SQIVND (reference sequence).

This clonotype was observed a few times. The CDR3 DNA follows: TGCAGTGCTAGTCCTCCCGGGACTAGCGGGAGACGGGTGTTCTACGAGCAGTACTTC. Protein product: CSASPPGTSGRRVFYEQYF. The genes are TRBV20-1 and TRBJ2-5; 14 bases are shared with TRBD2. The J call could be wrong; TRBJ2-7 is a better fit for the DNA end. The germline gives CDR1 DFQATT, CDR2 SNEGSKA (reference sequence). The CDR3 totals 19 residues.

The rearrangement joins TRBV14 to TRBJ1-3, with TRBD1 as a possible D gene (6 bases). With 2 bases removed from V and 5 bases from J, the gap between germline ends came to 7 bases. CDR1 SGHDN and CDR2 FVKESK come from the germline V gene. The CDR3 extends over 13 amino acids. CDR3 region: CASSQQGRNTIYF. CDR3 coding DNA: TGTGCCAGCAGCCAACAGGGGCGAAACACCATATATTTT.

This clonotype was counted only a few times. The chain carries TRBV6-1 and TRBJ2-7; the match to TRBD1 covers 9 bases. Germline V gene data show CDR1 as MNHNS and CDR2 as SASEGT. V trimming: 6 bases; J trimming: 4 bases; junction bases outside the gene matches: 7. The CDR3 length is 14 residues. CDR3 amino acids: CASRTGTGLYEQYF. The CDR3, as DNA: TGTGCCAGCAGAACCGGGACAGGGCTGTACGAGCAGTACTTC.

In its sample, this clonotype was seen once. The chain couples TRBV5-1 to TRBJ2-2; tentatively, D is TRBD2 (5 bases). The length of the CDR3 is 14 residues. Germline loops: CDR1 SGHRS, CDR2 YFSETQ. V was pared by 0 bases and J by 6 bases, with 9 bases between. The CDR3 loop reads CASSLGGPAGELFF. CDR3 bases: TGCGCCAGCAGCTTGGGAGGGCCCGCCGGGGAGCTGTTTTTT.

The chain uses TRBV5-6 and TRBJ1-2, with 7 bases lining up with TRBD1. Trimming at V came to 2 bases and at J to 4 bases, leaving 8 bases not matched to a gene. Germline CDR1 SGHDT, CDR2 YYEEEE. The CDR3 length is 15 residues. The CDR3 DNA is TGTGCCAGCAGCTTCGACCAGACAGGGAGCTATGGCTACACCTTC. Amino acid sequence: CASSFDQTGSYGYTF.

This clonotype has only a few counts. The rearrangement links TRBV13 to TRBJ2-3; 8 positions agree with TRBD2. CDR3 length equals 17 residues. CDR1 PRHDT and CDR2 FYEKMQ come from the germline V gene (reference sequence). The V gene end was trimmed by 1 base and the J gene end by 2 bases; junction bases not matched to a gene: 8. The CDR3 loop is CASSLASLAGATDTQYF. CDR3 DNA sequence: TGTGCCAGCAGCTTAGCCTCCCTAGCGGGCGCCACAGATACGCAGTATTTT.

The chain links TRBV10-3 to TRBJ1-1, with no clear D. Trimming stripped 10 bases from V and 0 bases from J, with 12 bases between. The CDR3 loop spans 13 amino acids. CDR1 ENHRY and CDR2 SYGVKD come from the germline V gene. For the CDR3, the DNA is TGTGCCACCACTCGGACGGTGAACACTGAAGCTTTCTTT. Translation gives CATTRTVNTEAFF.

The chain couples TRBV15 to TRBJ2-1; 9 nucleotides line up with TRBD1. The V segment lost 3 bases and the J segment 8 bases; nucleotides outside the gene matches: 11. The CDR3 is 16 residues long. Germline CDR1 LNHNV, CDR2 YYDKDF (reference sequence). CDR3 coding DNA: TGTGCCACCAGCAGGGGGGACAGGGACGGTCCATATGAGCAGTTCTTC. As protein: CATSRGDRDGPYEQFF.

This clonotype was seen a handful of times. The genes are TRBV25-1 and TRBJ1-5, with D maybe TRBD1 (6 bases). Trimming removed 6 bases at V and 2 bases at J, with 14 bases between. This CDR3 is built from 15 residues. From germline, CDR1 is MGHDK and CDR2 SYGVNS. Here the CDR3 reads CASSAWGQGNQPQHF. In DNA form, the CDR3 reads TGTGCCAGCAGCGCGTGGGGGCAGGGCAATCAGCCCCAGCATTTT.

At least ten counts were recorded for this clonotype. The rearrangement links TRBV19 to TRBJ1-5, with TRBD1 as a possible D gene (5 bases). Germline values: CDR1 LNHDA, CDR2 SQIVND (reference sequence). The germline V and J ends were trimmed by 5 bases and 7 bases, with 18 bases remaining between them. The CDR3 runs to 15 residues. The CDR3 DNA reads TGTGCCAGTAGTGCGCAGGACAATTTCCCCCAGCCCCAGCATTTT. Translation: CASSAQDNFPQPQHF.

V is TRBV12-3 or TRBV12-4 and J is TRBJ2-3; D possibly corresponds to TRBD2 (5 bases). Trimming left V 1 base short and J 2 bases short, with 10 bases between. The CDR3 contains 15 residues. The CDR3 region is CASSLVLGATDTQYF. CDR3 bases: TGTGCCAGCAGTTTAGTTTTGGGAGCCACAGATACGCAGTATTTT.

A few counts support this clonotype. V usage is TRBV3-1 and J usage is TRBJ1-1, with D perhaps matching TRBD1 (5 bases). The CDR3 spans 11 residues. V lost 0 bases to trimming and J lost 11 bases, with 7 bases between them. CDR1 is LGHDT, CDR2 YNNKEL, per germline (reference sequence). This chain's CDR3 is CASSQEGRAFF. As DNA, the CDR3 is TGTGCCAGCAGCCAAGAGGGACGGGCTTTCTTT.

This clonotype was recorded a few times. The J gene is TRBJ2-5, the V gene TRBV5-1; D tentatively fits TRBD1 or TRBD2 (6 bases each). The ends were cut back, 3 bases at V and 2 bases at J, with 14 bases in the middle. Germline assignment: CDR1 SGHRS and CDR2 YFSETQ. The CDR3 spans 15 residues. CDR3 residues: CASSSTGGTQETQYF. CDR3 in DNA: TGCGCCAGCAGCTCCACTGGGGGGACACAAGAGACCCAGTACTTC.

The rearrangement links TRBV6-1 to TRBJ1-2; TRBD1 matches 7 bases. CDR3 length: 19 residues. Germline V gives CDR1 MNHNS, CDR2 SASEGT. V was clipped by 6 bases and J by 3 bases; unmatched bases: 22. DNA of the CDR3: TGTGCCAGCAGGACGACCCTTGGGGGACAGACTCTGGAGTACTATGGCTACACCTTC. Translating gives CASRTTLGGQTLEYYGYTF.

This clonotype was seen at least ten times. V gene TRBV12-3 or TRBV12-4 combines with J gene TRBJ2-2; no firm D call. The CDR3 runs 15 residues. The germline V and J ends were trimmed by 5 bases and 4 bases, with 14 bases remaining between them. The CDR3 DNA is TGTGCCAGCAGTGTAGACGACCCAGGCACCGGGGAGCTGTTTTTT. Its protein product is CASSVDDPGTGELFF.

This rearrangement joins TRBV27 to TRBJ2-2; TRBD1 aligns across 9 bases. The CDR3 covers 16 residues. V shed 3 bases, J shed 5 bases, and the junction held 7 bases outside the gene matches. Germline values: CDR1 MNHEY, CDR2 SMNVEV (reference sequence). The CDR3 sequence is CASSFWGQGGTGELFF. As DNA, the CDR3 is TGTGCCAGCAGTTTTTGGGGACAGGGAGGAACCGGGGAGCTGTTTTTT.

The chain combines TRBV6-2 or TRBV6-3 with TRBJ2-7; possibly TRBD1 for D (6 bases). The V end lost 0 bases, the J end lost 7 bases, and 13 bases lay between the germline ends. Germline CDR1 and CDR2: MNHEY and SVGEGT. CDR3 length: 14 residues. This CDR3 is CASSYSDSTGEQYF. CDR3 in DNA: TGTGCCAGCAGTTACTCGGACAGCACGGGGGAGCAGTACTTC.

The chain links TRBV15 to TRBJ2-5, with a tentative D call TRBD2 (5 bases). Germline V gene data show CDR1 as LNHNV and CDR2 as YYDKDF (reference sequence). V shed 0 bases and J shed 4 bases, with 9 bases lying between them. The CDR3 loop spans 14 amino acids. CDR3 nucleotide sequence: TGTGCCACCAGCAGAGACAATAGCGCAGAGACCCAGTACTTC. Its protein is CATSRDNSAETQYF.

The chain combines TRBV9 with TRBJ2-5, with D possibly TRBD2 on 7 matching bases. V lost 3 bases to trimming and J lost 11 bases, with 17 bases between them. This CDR3 contains 13 residues. CDR1 is SGDLS and CDR2 is YYNGEE in the germline V gene. The chain's CDR3 is CASSAGTLREQYF. DNA for the CDR3: TGTGCCAGCAGCGCCGGGACATTGCGGGAGCAGTACTTC.

This chain connects TRBV29-1 to TRBJ2-4; D not resolved. The CDR3 spans 13 residues. Trimming took 8 bases from V and 0 from J, leaving 11 bases between them. The germline V gene has CDR1 SQVTM and CDR2 ANQGSEA. The CDR3 spells CSIRRLAKNIQYF. The CDR3 nucleotides are TGCAGCATACGGCGTCTAGCCAAAAACATTCAGTACTTC.

Only a few counts were recorded for this clonotype. V and J are TRBV14 and TRBJ1-2; the D is unclear. The CDR3 totals 13 residues. V shed 1 base and J shed 2 bases, with 5 bases lying between them. Germline assignment: CDR1 SGHDN and CDR2 FVKESK. The CDR3 DNA reads as TGTGCCAGCAGCCAAGCAGAGAACTATGGCTACACCTTC. It specifies CASSQAENYGYTF.

This clonotype was found a few times. The chain recombines TRBV5-1 with TRBJ2-7; 10 bases agree with TRBD1. CDR3 size: 16 residues. Per germline, CDR1 SGHRS and CDR2 YFSETQ. The V gene end was trimmed by 5 bases and the J gene end by 4 bases; junction bases not matched to a gene: 12. CDR3 in amino acids: CASRNGGTGDGYEQYF. CDR3 DNA sequence: TGCGCCAGCAGAAATGGAGGGACAGGGGACGGTTACGAGCAGTACTTC.